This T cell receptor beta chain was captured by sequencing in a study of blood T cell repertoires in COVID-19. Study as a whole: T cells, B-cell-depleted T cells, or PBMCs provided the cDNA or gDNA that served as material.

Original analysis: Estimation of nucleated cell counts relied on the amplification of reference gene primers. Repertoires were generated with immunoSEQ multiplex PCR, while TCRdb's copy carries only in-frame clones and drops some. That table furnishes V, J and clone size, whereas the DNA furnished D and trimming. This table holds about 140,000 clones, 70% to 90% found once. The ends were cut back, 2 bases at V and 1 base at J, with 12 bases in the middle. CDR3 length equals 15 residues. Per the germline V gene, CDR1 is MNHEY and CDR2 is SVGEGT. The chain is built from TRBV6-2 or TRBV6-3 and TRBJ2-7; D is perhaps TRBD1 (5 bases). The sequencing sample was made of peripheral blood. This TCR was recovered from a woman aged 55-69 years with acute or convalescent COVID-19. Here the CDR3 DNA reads TGTGCCAGCAGTTACCCCGTGACAGCTTCCTACGAGCAGTACTTC. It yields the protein CASSYPVTASYEQYF.